A single sample gave rise to the 23 T cell receptor beta chains below, sequenced in a study of CD8 T cells in ankylosing spondylitis. TCRdb re-derived calls from the 5' RACE reads in MiXCR, one entry per CDR3 protein. The sample lists some 340,000 distinct CDR3 sequences; 14% to 15% were seen once. Sample: blood, either unsorted or a sorted T cell fraction (not recorded which). Receptors were obtained from a male donor with ankylosing spondylitis or in good health (not recorded which).

The chain is built from TRBV7-9 and TRBJ1-1, with unresolved D. V lost 1 base to trimming and J lost 0 bases, with 6 bases between them. CDR3 size: 14 residues. The germline CDR1 and CDR2 sequences are SEHNR and FQNEAQ (reference sequence). The CDR3 region has the DNA TGTGCCAGCAGCTTAGTAGTTGTGAACACTGAAGCTTTCTTT. This encodes CASSLVVVNTEAFF.

This clonotype was seen only a few times. This chain connects TRBV5-1 to TRBJ2-2; D remains ambiguous. CDR3 length equals 16 residues. Germline assignment: CDR1 SGHRS and CDR2 YFSETQ. V was trimmed by 1 base and J by 6 bases, leaving 16 bases between them. This chain's CDR3 is CASSLLPALAPGELFF. The CDR3 DNA reads as TGCGCCAGCAGCTTGCTCCCGGCACTCGCCCCCGGGGAGCTGTTTTTT.

The chain is built from TRBV15 and TRBJ2-7, with 9 bases identical to TRBD1. CDR3 size: 16 residues. Unmatched junction bases numbered 8, after V lost 0 bases and J lost 5 bases. CDR1 and CDR2 (germline): LNHNV, YYDKDF (reference sequence). CDR3 in DNA: TGTGCCACCAGCAGAGATGGGGGTCGGACAGGGGACGAGCAGTACTTC. It encodes CATSRDGGRTGDEQYF.

This CDR3 reads CASSQATSGLKGPQHF. DNA of the CDR3: TGTGCCAGCAGCCAAGCGACCAGCGGGCTGAAGGGACCCCAGCATTTT. The J gene is TRBJ1-5, the V gene TRBV3-1; D is uncertain. The CDR3 loop spans 16 amino acids. CDR1 is LGHDT, CDR2 YNNKEL, per germline (reference sequence). The V gene lost 1 base and the J gene lost 10 bases, with 20 bases spanning the gap.

The chain carries TRBV7-9 and TRBJ2-7; 7 bases agree with TRBD2. The CDR3 length is 14 residues. The germline V gene encodes CDR1 SEHNR and CDR2 FQNEAQ (reference sequence). Trimming cost V 5 bases and J 1 base; bases outside gene matches: 5. In DNA form, the CDR3 reads TGTGCCAGCAGCCAGGGACTACTTTCCTACGAGCAGTACTTC. It is translated as CASSQGLLSYEQYF. Filled out from reference TRBV7-9 and TRBJ2-7, the complete variable domain reads DTGVSQNPRHKITKRGQNVTFRCDPISEHNRLYWYRQTLGQGPEFLTYFQNEAQLEKSRLLSDRFSAERPKGSFSTLEIQRTEQGDSAMYLCASSQGLLSYEQYFGPGTRLTVT.

CDR3 protein: CSARGIIAGEGLKETQYF. The CDR3 DNA is TGCAGTGCTAGAGGAATTATAGCGGGAGAGGGACTCAAAGAGACCCAGTACTTC. The chain combines TRBV20-1 with TRBJ2-5, with 9 bases fitting TRBD2. The CDR3 is made up of 18 amino acids. Germline values: CDR1 DFQATT, CDR2 SNEGSKA (reference sequence). V was pared by 1 base and J by 3 bases, with 15 bases of the junction left unmatched.

The CDR3 DNA is TGTGCCAGCAGGGGACTAGCGGGAGGGGGTGAGCAGTTCTTC. This translates into CASRGLAGGGEQFF. The rearrangement uses TRBV6-1 and TRBJ2-1; TRBD2 agrees at 16 bases. V shed 6 bases and J 9 bases; nucleotides not matched to a gene: 2. Germline CDR1 MNHNS, CDR2 SASEGT. The CDR3 extends over 14 amino acids.

This clonotype was counted only a few times. The rearrangement links TRBV29-1 to TRBJ1-1, with D unresolved. Trimming shortened V by 7 bases and J by 4 bases, and 13 bases separated the two germline ends. The CDR3 is 12 residues long. Germline-derived CDR1 and CDR2 are SQVTM and ANQGSEA. DNA for the CDR3: TGCAGCGGTTTTGGTACGGGCACTGAAGCTTTCTTT. This sequence encodes CSGFGTGTEAFF.

This clonotype has more than one count but fewer than ten. The chain employs TRBV5-1 and TRBJ1-4, with a weak D call TRBD1 (5 bases). Per germline, CDR1 SGHRS and CDR2 YFSETQ. The CDR3 is made up of 14 amino acids. Trimming removed 2 bases from V and 7 bases from J, with 12 bases in between. Here the CDR3 reads CASSFGGSSEKLFF. The CDR3 DNA reads as TGCGCCAGCAGCTTCGGGGGGAGCAGTGAAAAACTGTTTTTT.

This clonotype was observed a handful of times. The rearrangement links TRBV9 to TRBJ2-3; D not certain. CDR1 and CDR2 from the germline V gene are SGDLS and YYNGEE. V was trimmed by 0 bases and J by 7 bases, leaving 12 bases between them. This CDR3 contains 14 residues. The CDR3 nucleotides are TGTGCCAGCAGCGTAGCTGAACGCCTAAATACGCAGTATTTT. Its translation: CASSVAERLNTQYF.

V usage is TRBV12-3 or TRBV12-4 and J usage is TRBJ1-6, with D possibly being TRBD1 (5 bases). This CDR3 is built from 14 residues. V shed 6 bases and J shed 8 bases, with 14 bases lying between them. In nucleotides, the CDR3 is TGTGCCAGCAGCCCGGCGGGGACCTATTCACCCCTCCACTTT. Translation: CASSPAGTYSPLHF.

This clonotype showed up just a few times. V and J are TRBV19 and TRBJ2-7; TRBD2 is a possible D gene (6 bases). Germline CDR1 is LNHDA and CDR2 is SQIVND (reference sequence). CDR3 length: 14 residues. Trimming left V 7 bases short and J 2 bases short, with 15 bases between. The CDR3 is CASTPGGTTYEQYF. The CDR3 DNA reads TGTGCCAGTACGCCGGGCGGGACGACCTACGAGCAGTACTTC.

This clonotype came up a few times. This sequence joins TRBV7-9 and TRBJ2-1, with 8 positions matching TRBD2. This CDR3 has 15 amino acids. Germline V gene data show CDR1 as SEHNR and CDR2 as FQNEAQ (reference sequence). With 5 bases clipped from V and 2 bases from J, the junction kept 5 bases outside the gene matches. The CDR3 spells CASSLSGVTYNEQFF. CDR3 nucleotides: TGTGCCAGCAGCCTTAGCGGGGTTACCTACAATGAGCAGTTCTTC.

This clonotype came up a few times. The chain employs TRBV4-2 and TRBJ2-3; 10 bases fit TRBD2. Germline loops: CDR1 LGHNA, CDR2 YNFKEQ. The CDR3 is 16 amino acids. V lost 0 bases, J lost 6 bases, and 6 bases stayed unmatched. Here the CDR3 DNA reads TGTGCCAGCAGCCAAGATCAGCGGGGGGGCCAGGATACGCAGTATTTT. Translation gives CASSQDQRGGQDTQYF.

This clonotype came up a few times. The chain combines TRBV5-6 with TRBJ1-2, with 9 bases fitting TRBD1. The length of the CDR3 is 14 residues. CDR1 is SGHDT and CDR2 is YYEEEE in the germline V gene. V dropped 4 bases and J dropped 8; count of bases not matched to a gene: 9. CDR3 protein: CASSPLTGGRGYTF. The CDR3 DNA follows: TGTGCCAGCAGCCCCTTGACAGGGGGTAGGGGCTACACCTTC.

This clonotype was recorded at least ten times. The V and J genes are TRBV5-1 and TRBJ2-1; 11 bases agree with TRBD2. With 1 base clipped from V and 5 bases from J, the junction kept 2 bases outside the gene matches. CDR1 SGHRS and CDR2 YFSETQ come from the germline V gene. This CDR3 spans 15 amino acids. The CDR3 reads CASSLLAGGNNEQFF. In DNA form, the CDR3 reads TGCGCCAGCAGCTTGCTAGCGGGAGGAAACAATGAGCAGTTCTTC.

The sample holds many counts of this clonotype. The V and J genes are TRBV30 and TRBJ2-1; no firm D call. CDR3 length: 14 amino acids. V lost 1 base, J lost 0 bases, and 7 bases lay in between. Germline CDR1 is GTSNPN and CDR2 is SVGIG (reference sequence). The CDR3 DNA reads as TGTGCCTGGAGTGGGCTGAACTCCTACAATGAGCAGTTCTTC. Translation: CAWSGLNSYNEQFF.

The genes are TRBV29-1 and TRBJ2-4, with 7 bases that match TRBD2. J lost 10 bases, V lost 6 bases, and 12 bases had no gene match. This CDR3 contains 13 residues. The germline gives CDR1 SQVTM, CDR2 ANQGSEA. The CDR3 DNA reads as TGCAGCGTGGGACTCCCGTCGGGAGGAATTCAGTACTTC. Its translation is CSVGLPSGGIQYF.

The chain is built from TRBV11-3 and TRBJ2-7, with D tentatively TRBD1 or TRBD2 (5 bases each). The CDR3 length is 16 residues. Germline V gene data show CDR1 as SGHNT and CDR2 as YENEEA. V shed 1 base and J shed 2 bases, with 15 bases lying between them. The DNA for the CDR3 is TGTGCCAGCAGCTTAGGAGGGACGGAGGCAACCTACGAGCAGTACTTC. Translated, it gives CASSLGGTEATYEQYF. Looking up the rest from reference TRBV11-3 and TRBJ2-7 gives the full variable domain: EAGVVQSPRYKIIEKKQPVAFWCNPISGHNTLYWYLQNLGQGPELLIRYENEEAVDDSQLPKDRFSAERLKGVDSTLKIQPAELGDSAVYLCASSLGGTEATYEQYFGPGTRLTVT.

The table lists this clonotype with many counts. The chain uses TRBV12-3 or TRBV12-4 and TRBJ1-5, with D possibly TRBD1 on 5 matching bases. This CDR3 is 13 amino acids long. Trimming removed 4 bases from V and 3 bases from J, with 7 bases in between. The DNA of the CDR3 is TGTGCCAGCAGTTGGGGGGACAATCAGCCCCAGCATTTT. This gives the protein CASSWGDNQPQHF.

J is TRBJ2-2 and V is TRBV5-1; tentatively, D is TRBD1 (7 bases). V gave up 4 bases and J gave up 0 bases, with 13 bases separating them. Germline assignment: CDR1 SGHRS and CDR2 YFSETQ. The CDR3 totals 16 residues. This CDR3 reads CASSQGGHPNTGELFF. Here the CDR3 DNA reads TGCGCCAGCAGCCAGGGGGGACACCCGAACACCGGGGAGCTGTTTTTT. Based on the CDR3 plus reference TRBV5-1 and TRBJ2-2, the full variable domain is KAGVTQTPRYLIKTRGQQVTLSCSPISGHRSVSWYQQTPGQGLQFLFEYFSETQRNKGNFPGRFSGRQFSNSRSEMNVSTLELGDSALYLCASSQGGHPNTGELFFGEGSRLTVL.

This clonotype turned up a few times. V gene TRBV11-2 combines with J gene TRBJ2-2; 13 bases map to TRBD2. J was trimmed by 6 bases and V by 5 bases; bases with no gene match: 9. The V gene's germline CDR1 is SGHAT and CDR2 FQNNGV. The CDR3 loop spans 17 amino acids. Here the CDR3 DNA reads TGTGCCAGCAGCCGGACTAGCGGGGGCGGTAGAGCCGGGGAGCTGTTTTTT. Its protein product is CASSRTSGGGRAGELFF. Variable domain in full (rest from reference TRBV11-2 and TRBJ2-2): EAGVAQSPRYKIIEKRQSVAFWCNPISGHATLYWYQQILGQGPKLLIQFQNNGVVDDSQLPKDRFSAERLKGVDSTLKIQPAKLEDSAVYLCASSRTSGGGRAGELFFGEGSRLTVL.

This clonotype was counted ten times or more. The chain is built from TRBV5-1 and TRBJ1-5; 8 bases align to TRBD1. The V segment lost 4 bases and the J segment 1 base; nucleotides outside the gene matches: 4. This CDR3 has 15 amino acids. Germline assignment: CDR1 SGHRS and CDR2 YFSETQ. The CDR3 sequence is CASSAGTGSNQPQHF. Here the CDR3 DNA reads TGCGCCAGCAGCGCAGGGACAGGCAGCAATCAGCCCCAGCATTTT.